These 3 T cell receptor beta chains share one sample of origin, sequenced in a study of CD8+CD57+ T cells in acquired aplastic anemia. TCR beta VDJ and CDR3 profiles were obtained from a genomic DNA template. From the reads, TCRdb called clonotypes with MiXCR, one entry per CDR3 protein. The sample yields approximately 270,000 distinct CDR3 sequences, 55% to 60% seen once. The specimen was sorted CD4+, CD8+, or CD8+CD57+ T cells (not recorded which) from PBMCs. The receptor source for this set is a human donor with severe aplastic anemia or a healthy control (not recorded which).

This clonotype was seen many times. This CDR3 is CASSHRPGLASQDTQYF. In DNA form, the CDR3 reads TGTGCCAGCAGCCACCGGCCCGGACTAGCATCCCAAGATACGCAGTATTTT. The rearrangement uses TRBV4-2 and TRBJ2-3; 8 nucleotides line up with TRBD2. Germline CDR1 reads LGHNA; CDR2 reads YNFKEQ. The CDR3 runs 17 residues. After removal of 3 bases from V and 5 bases from J, the junction contained 13 bases not matched to a gene.

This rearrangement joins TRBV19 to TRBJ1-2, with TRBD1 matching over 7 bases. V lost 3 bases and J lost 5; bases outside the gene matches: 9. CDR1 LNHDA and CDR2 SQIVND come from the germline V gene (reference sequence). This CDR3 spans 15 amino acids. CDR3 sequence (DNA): TGTGCCAGTAGTATCTCCGGGACAGCGCCATATGGCTACACCTTC. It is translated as CASSISGTAPYGYTF.

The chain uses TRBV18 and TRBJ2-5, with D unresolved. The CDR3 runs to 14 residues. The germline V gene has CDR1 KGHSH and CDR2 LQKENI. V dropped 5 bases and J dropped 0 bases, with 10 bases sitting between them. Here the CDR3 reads CASSSLLYQETQYF. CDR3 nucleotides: TGTGCCAGCTCATCCTTATTATACCAAGAGACCCAGTACTTC.